This T cell receptor beta chain was sequenced during a study of CD8+ T cells in alopecia areata. Study details: Tofacitinib therapy took 6 to 18 months; 6 months off drug came after.

On this clone: The antigen is unknown.

RNA extraction and reverse transcription yielded cDNA as sequencing template. The table came from immunoSEQ multiplex PCR; TCRdb's copy has only in-frame clones and leaves some out. The sample records 120,000 or so clones, approximately 60% being singletons. The sample's treatment: oral pan-JAK inhibitor, 5-10 mg twice daily. CDR1 and CDR2 (germline): SGHRS, YFSETQ. The CDR3 has 13 amino acids. The ends lost 4 bases at V and 5 bases at J; junction bases unmatched: 4. Study-wide points: Lesional scalp, especially alopecia totalis/universalis, showed higher clonality than normal scalp. Tofacitinib produced a significant decrease in scalp clonality and in expanded CD8+ clones among the top 100. Whereas mice showed it more clearly, TCR sharing across patients was murkier, possibly because of HLA.

The clonotype originates from a human donor with alopecia areata. V usage is TRBV5-1 and J usage is TRBJ2-5; 8 bases fit TRBD1. Sample: CD4+ T cells sorted from blood, taken at week 4, from a patient treated with tofacitinib. The CDR3 here is CASSPQGEETQYF. The DNA for the CDR3 is TGCGCCAGCAGCCCACAGGGGGAGGAGACCCAGTACTTC. Full variable domain (rest looked up from reference TRBV5-1 and TRBJ2-5): KAGVTQTPRYLIKTRGQQVTLSCSPISGHRSVSWYQQTPGQGLQFLFEYFSETQRNKGNFPGRFSGRQFSNSRSEMNVSTLELGDSALYLCASSPQGEETQYFGPGTRLLVL.